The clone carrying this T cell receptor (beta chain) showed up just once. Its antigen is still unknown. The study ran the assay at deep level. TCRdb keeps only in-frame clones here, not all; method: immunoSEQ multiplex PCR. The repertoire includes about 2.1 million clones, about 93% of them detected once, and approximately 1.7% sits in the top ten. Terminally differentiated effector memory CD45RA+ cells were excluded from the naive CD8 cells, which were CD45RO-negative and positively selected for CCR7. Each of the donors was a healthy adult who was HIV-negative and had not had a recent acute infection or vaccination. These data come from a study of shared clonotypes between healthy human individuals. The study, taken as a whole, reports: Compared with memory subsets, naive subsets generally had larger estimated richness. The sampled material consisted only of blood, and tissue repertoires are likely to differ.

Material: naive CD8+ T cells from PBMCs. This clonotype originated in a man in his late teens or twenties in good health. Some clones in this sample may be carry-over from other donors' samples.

The CDR3 is CASSFPPGELFF. The DNA of the CDR3 is TGTGCCAGCAGCTTTCCACCCGGGGAGCTGTTTTTT. V gene TRBV5-6 combines with J gene TRBJ2-2; D is ambiguous. The CDR3 consists of 12 residues. V shed 2 bases and J shed 6 bases, with 5 bases lying between them. Germline lookup yields CDR1 SGHDT and CDR2 YYEEEE.